The entry that follows covers one T cell receptor (beta chain) sequence. The data belong to a study of cytomegalovirus exposure and HLA in healthy donors. This CDR3 is built from 16 residues. Trimming removed 5 bases at V and 2 bases at J, with 15 bases between. CDR1 and CDR2 (germline): MGHRA, YSYEKL. The PCR ran on 60 Vbeta and 13 Jbeta primers. Authors' analysis steps: It was a later analysis that counted roughly 80 million unique TCR beta chains, of which about 10 million were shared. Using immunoSEQ multiplex PCR, the repertoire was profiled, and TCRdb retains in-frame clones only, with some absent. D and trimming were read from the DNA, whereas the V and J calls and clone size are those reported in that table. This table holds more than 150,000 clones, around 84% found once.

The V call is TRBV4-1, the J call TRBJ2-2, with D perhaps TRBD2 (5 bases). Specimen: PBMCs. This receptor was identified in a girl aged 2-15 years in good health and CMV-seropositive. The CDR3 is CASSRSGITNTGELFF. DNA for the CDR3: TGCGCCAGCAGCAGGTCCGGGATTACAAACACCGGGGAGCTGTTTTTT.